This T cell receptor beta chain was sequenced in a study of T cells in Graves' hyperthyroidism and ophthalmopathy. V was cut by 3 bases and J by 3 bases, with 14 bases left in between. Germline V CDR1 and CDR2: KGHSH, LQKENI. The CDR3 contains 16 residues. Amplified TCR beta CDR3 regions came from RNA transcripts. A first-round RT-PCR of the TCR CDR3 used the HTBI primer set. MiXCR, run by TCRdb on the multiplex PCR reads, gives a single entry per CDR3 protein. The sample records over 200,000 distinct CDR3 sequences, 17% being singletons. Material: blood. This chain connects TRBV18 to TRBJ2-2, with D unresolved. The clonotype comes from a man aged 45-65 years with Graves' hyperthyroidism. The CDR3 DNA is TGTGCCAGCTCACCTCTGGCCAGTGGGGACACCGGGGAGCTGTTTTTT. Amino acids: CASSPLASGDTGELFF.